Presented here are 25 T cell receptor beta chains from one specimen sequenced in a study of Ad26.COV2.S vaccination and SARS-CoV-2 variants. Profiled with immunoSEQ multiplex PCR; TCRdb holds only in-frame clones, not every one. The sample consists of 410,000 or so clones, 80% to 95% of them appearing once. Treatment meaning: about 20 received Ad26.COV2.S at low or high dose, single or two shots; about 5 received placebo; per-sample allocation not given. Day 63 following the first vaccine or placebo injection was when the samples were taken. Sequencing used peripheral blood, obtained in a trial of Ad26.COV2.S vaccine versus placebo. The receptors stem from a person between 18 and 65 years old who received the Ad26.COV2.S COVID-19 vaccine or a placebo.

J is TRBJ1-1 and V is TRBV7-2; D gene uncertain. The CDR3 runs to 15 residues. CDR1 and CDR2 from the germline V gene are SGHTA and FQGNSA. Trimming cost V 6 bases and J 2 bases, with 16 bases left between them. The CDR3 nucleotides read TGTGCCAGCAGTCGTACGTGGGTGGTAAACACTGAAGCTTTCTTT. This encodes CASSRTWVVNTEAFF.

The chain is built from TRBV28 and TRBJ1-2, with D perhaps matching TRBD1 (6 bases). The length of the CDR3 is 14 residues. The germline CDR1 and CDR2 sequences are MDHEN and SYDVKM. The ends were cut back, 3 bases at V and 2 bases at J, with 10 bases in the middle. CDR3 loop: CASSFFGTNYGYTF. The DNA of the CDR3 is TGTGCCAGCAGTTTCTTTGGGACAAACTATGGCTACACCTTC.

The genes are TRBV18 and TRBJ2-7; D is uncertain. From germline, CDR1 is KGHSH and CDR2 LQKENI. The CDR3 has 14 amino acids. V shed 1 base and J shed 2 bases, with 9 bases lying between them. The chain's CDR3 is CASSPLESAYEQYF. The CDR3 DNA sequence: TGTGCCAGCTCACCACTAGAATCAGCCTACGAGCAGTACTTC.

The chain couples TRBV7-9 to TRBJ1-1; 7 positions agree with TRBD1. The CDR3 contains 15 residues. Germline lookup yields CDR1 SEHNR and CDR2 FQNEAQ (reference sequence). Trimming at V came to 4 bases and at J to 4 bases, leaving 9 bases not matched to a gene. This CDR3 is CASSSTGSRFTEAFF. CDR3 sequence (DNA): TGTGCCAGCAGCTCGACAGGGAGTCGATTCACTGAAGCTTTCTTT. The full variable domain, rest sourced from reference TRBV7-9 and TRBJ1-1, is DTGVSQNPRHKITKRGQNVTFRCDPISEHNRLYWYRQTLGQGPEFLTYFQNEAQLEKSRLLSDRFSAERPKGSFSTLEIQRTEQGDSAMYLCASSSTGSRFTEAFFGQGTRLTVV.

The chain links TRBV27 to TRBJ2-4, with 7 bases matching TRBD1. Unmatched junction bases numbered 6, after V lost 5 bases and J lost 2 bases. Looked up from germline, CDR1 is MNHEY and CDR2 is SMNVEV (reference sequence). The CDR3 runs to 15 residues. DNA of the CDR3: TGTGCCAGCAGTCCCCAACAGGGGTCCAAAAACATTCAGTACTTC. It codes for CASSPQQGSKNIQYF.

As to this clone: The junction departs from germline at one end; a sequencing error may be responsible. CDR3 in DNA: TGCGCCAGCAGTTTGGGTCCTACCGAAAAACTGTTTTTT. Its translation: CASSLGPTEKLFF. The chain employs TRBV5-1 and TRBJ1-4; D is uncertain. Germline V CDR1 and CDR2: SGHRS, YFSETQ. CDR3 size: 13 residues.

CDR3 bases: TGTGCCAGCAGCCAAGTCGAGGCTGGACGGCTCAAGGGCTACACCTTC. It translates to CASSQVEAGRLKGYTF. This chain links TRBV3-1 (or the pseudogene TRBV3-2) with TRBJ1-2; D is unclear. Trimming cost V 1 base and J 8 bases, with 20 bases left between them. CDR1 LGHDT and CDR2 YNNKEL come from the germline V gene (reference sequence). There are 16 residues in the CDR3.

The chain joins TRBV19 to TRBJ2-1, with a weak D call TRBD2 (5 bases). The CDR3 is 12 amino acids. The V and J ends lost 3 bases and 10 bases respectively, with 10 bases between them. The germline V gene has CDR1 LNHDA and CDR2 SQIVND (reference sequence). CDR3 in amino acids: CASSISREEQFF. CDR3 sequence (DNA): TGTGCCAGTAGTATTAGCCGGGAAGAGCAGTTCTTC.

The genes are TRBV5-1 and TRBJ1-1; 8 bases align to TRBD1. Losses at the gene ends were 5 bases for V and 2 bases for J; bases not matched to a gene: 8. The CDR3 is 15 amino acids. Germline lookup yields CDR1 SGHRS and CDR2 YFSETQ. CDR3 sequence reads: CASRYSGTGNTEAFF. CDR3 nucleotide sequence: TGCGCCAGCAGATACTCCGGGACAGGAAACACTGAAGCTTTCTTT. The variable domain in full, completed from reference TRBV5-1 and TRBJ1-1, reads KAGVTQTPRYLIKTRGQQVTLSCSPISGHRSVSWYQQTPGQGLQFLFEYFSETQRNKGNFPGRFSGRQFSNSRSEMNVSTLELGDSALYLCASRYSGTGNTEAFFGQGTRLTVV.

V gene TRBV28 combines with J gene TRBJ1-1; D is unclear. V was clipped by 5 bases and J by 7 bases, with 14 bases between them. This CDR3 has 13 amino acids. Germline V gene lookup returns CDR1 MDHEN and CDR2 SYDVKM. The CDR3 loop reads CASSLNTAGEAFF. DNA for the CDR3: TGTGCCAGCAGTCTCAACACGGCGGGTGAAGCTTTCTTT.

Note on this clone: Additional DNA sequences in this sample encode the identical CDR3. CDR3 DNA sequence: TGCGCCAGCAGCCAGGGACCGAATCAGCCCCAGCATTTT. Its protein product is CASSQGPNQPQHF. This rearrangement joins TRBV4-3 to TRBJ1-5, with a tentative D call TRBD1 (5 bases). Germline CDR1 LGHNA, CDR2 YSLEER. Trimming left V 3 bases short and J 4 bases short, with 7 bases between. The CDR3 loop spans 13 amino acids.

This clone was recorded once. The rearrangement joins TRBV5-1 to TRBJ2-3; 8 bases fit TRBD1. The germline gives CDR1 SGHRS, CDR2 YFSETQ. The CDR3 runs 16 residues. V trimming: 3 bases; J trimming: 0 bases; junction bases outside the gene matches: 6. CDR3 region: CASSSPGQASTDTQYF. For the CDR3, the DNA is TGCGCCAGCAGCTCCCCGGGACAGGCGAGCACAGATACGCAGTATTTT.

The chain couples TRBV19 to TRBJ2-2; D gene uncertain. The CDR3 extends over 12 amino acids. Germline loops: CDR1 LNHDA, CDR2 SQIVND (reference sequence). Trimming took off 3 bases at V and 7 bases at J, with 6 bases between the two ends. The DNA for the CDR3 is TGTGCCAGTAGTATCGAGGTCGGGGAGCTGTTTTTT. This translates into CASSIEVGELFF.

The chain employs TRBV3-1 (or the pseudogene TRBV3-2) and TRBJ2-1; 8 bases line up with TRBD2. The CDR3 spans 18 residues. V lost 2 bases and J lost 4; bases outside the gene matches: 13. The germline V gene encodes CDR1 LGHDT and CDR2 YNNKEL (reference sequence). CDR3 residues: CASSQYWGSGGDYNEQFF. In DNA form, the CDR3 reads TGTGCCAGCAGCCAATATTGGGGCAGCGGGGGTGATTACAATGAGCAGTTCTTC.

The V and J genes are TRBV28 and TRBJ1-1; D ambiguous. Trimming cost V 2 bases and J 8 bases, with 6 bases left between them. The length of the CDR3 is 11 residues. In germline, CDR1 is MDHEN, CDR2 SYDVKM. In nucleotides, the CDR3 is TGTGCCAGCAGTTTAAAATTAGAAGCTTTCTTT. This sequence encodes CASSLKLEAFF.

The chain has TRBV11-3 and TRBJ2-7, with TRBD1 as a possible D gene (6 bases). V lost 4 bases and J 2 bases, leaving 9 bases between the germline ends. Germline V gene data show CDR1 as SGHNT and CDR2 as YENEEA. The CDR3 totals 13 residues. The CDR3 loop reads CASSSGHTYEQYF. DNA for the CDR3: TGTGCCAGCAGCTCGGGACATACCTACGAGCAGTACTTC.

The V and J genes are TRBV19 and TRBJ2-5; D unresolved. CDR1 and CDR2 from the germline V gene are LNHDA and SQIVND (reference sequence). The CDR3 is 12 amino acids. Trimming left V 4 bases short and J 5 bases short, with 8 bases between. The CDR3 here is CASSRFRETQYF. The CDR3 DNA reads as TGTGCCAGTAGTAGGTTTAGGGAGACCCAGTACTTC.

This CDR3 reads CASSLRDRGSDSPLHF. The CDR3 DNA reads TGTGCCAGCTCACTCAGGGACAGGGGGAGTGATTCACCCCTCCACTTT. This rearrangement joins TRBV18 to TRBJ1-6, with 11 bases fitting TRBD1. Germline CDR1 is KGHSH and CDR2 is LQKENI. The V gene end was trimmed by 4 bases and the J gene end by 8 bases; junction bases not matched to a gene: 7. The CDR3 length is 16 residues.

The rearrangement links TRBV18 to TRBJ1-6; TRBD1 matches 7 bases. The CDR3 length is 15 residues. V was pared by 3 bases and J by 9 bases, with 8 bases of the junction left unmatched. The germline gives CDR1 KGHSH, CDR2 LQKENI. CDR3 sequence reads: CASSPNTGEGSPLHF. The CDR3 DNA reads as TGTGCCAGCTCACCTAACACAGGGGAAGGTTCACCCCTCCACTTT.

The chain combines TRBV27 with TRBJ2-7; TRBD1 matches 7 bases. With 5 bases clipped from V and 3 bases from J, the junction kept 4 bases outside the gene matches. Germline-derived CDR1 and CDR2 are MNHEY and SMNVEV (reference sequence). This CDR3 is built from 13 residues. The chain's CDR3 is CASSRDSSYEQYF. CDR3 in DNA: TGTGCCAGCAGTCGGGACAGTAGCTACGAGCAGTACTTC.

This chain links TRBV12-1 with TRBJ1-1. TRBV12-1 is classified as a pseudogene. The CDR3 has 14 amino acids. CDR3 sequence reads: CASRTGLSNTEAFF. CDR3 coding DNA: TGTGCCAGCAGGACGGGACTTTCCAACACTGAAGCTTTCTTT.

This chain links TRBV13 with TRBJ2-5, with D tentatively TRBD2 (7 bases). Germline V gene data show CDR1 as PRHDT and CDR2 as FYEKMQ (reference sequence). The CDR3 spans 13 residues. Trimming took 7 bases from V and 1 from J, leaving 10 bases between them. The CDR3: CASTRGAQETQYF. The CDR3 region has the DNA TGTGCCAGCACCCGGGGGGCCCAAGAGACCCAGTACTTC. Full variable domain (rest looked up from reference TRBV13 and TRBJ2-5): AAGVIQSPRHLIKEKRETATLKCYPIPRHDTVYWYQQGPGQDPQFLISFYEKMQSDKGSIPDRFSAQQFSDYHSELNMSSLELGDSALYFCASTRGAQETQYFGPGTRLLVL.

The genes are TRBV28 and TRBJ1-2; a possible D gene is TRBD1 (6 bases). This CDR3 is 14 amino acids long. Germline loops: CDR1 MDHEN, CDR2 SYDVKM. The V and J ends lost 1 base and 7 bases respectively, with 13 bases between them. CDR3 in DNA: TGTGCCAGCAGTTTATTAGGCAGGGGATTTGGCTACACCTTC. It translates to CASSLLGRGFGYTF.

The rearrangement links TRBV11-2 to TRBJ1-2; 7 bases are a match to TRBD1. V gave up 5 bases and J gave up 2 bases; unmatched junction bases: 14. The length of the CDR3 is 17 residues. Germline loops: CDR1 SGHAT, CDR2 FQNNGV. CDR3 nucleotide sequence: TGTGCCAGCAGCCCAGCAGGGACAGCCTCTAAGAACTATGGCTACACCTTC. Protein: CASSPAGTASKNYGYTF.

The J gene is TRBJ2-3, the V gene TRBV4-3, with 9 bases that match TRBD2. The J segment lost 1 base and the V segment lost 0 bases, leaving 5 bases of the junction unmatched. This CDR3 contains 17 residues. Germline lookup yields CDR1 LGHNA and CDR2 YSLEER. This CDR3 is CASSQDGRGGGTDTQYF. CDR3 sequence (DNA): TGCGCCAGCAGCCAAGACGGGCGGGGGGGCGGCACAGATACGCAGTATTTT.